What follows are 23 T cell receptor beta chains derived from one specimen sequenced in a study of radiotherapy plus CTLA-4 blockade in lung cancer. Some clones are missing from TCRdb's copy, which holds only in-frame ones; the method was immunoSEQ multiplex PCR. This table holds over 100,000 clones, about nine tenths found once. Here the sequenced sample was peripheral blood, taken from a patient treated with radiotherapy plus ipilimumab. The receptors were sampled from a human donor with non-small cell lung cancer that progressed on radiotherapy plus ipilimumab.

V usage is TRBV19 and J usage is TRBJ1-5; D call uncertain. This CDR3 contains 14 residues. The germline V gene encodes CDR1 LNHDA and CDR2 SQIVND (reference sequence). Trimming stripped 5 bases from V and 1 base from J, with 9 bases between. CDR3 protein: CASSSPDSNQPQHF. As DNA, the CDR3 is TGTGCCAGTAGTTCCCCGGACAGCAATCAGCCCCAGCATTTT.

The chain recombines TRBV5-4 with TRBJ2-3; perhaps TRBD2 as D (5 bases). The CDR3 runs to 16 residues. Germline CDR1 is SGHNT and CDR2 is YYREEE (reference sequence). V lost 1 base and J 4 bases, leaving 16 bases between the germline ends. The chain's CDR3 is CASSLSRGAVSDTQYF. The CDR3 nucleotides are TGTGCCAGCAGCTTGAGTCGGGGAGCGGTTTCAGATACGCAGTATTTT.

This chain joins TRBV7-9 and TRBJ2-3; 7 bases agree with TRBD2. Germline V gives CDR1 SEHNR, CDR2 FQNEAQ (reference sequence). The CDR3 contains 15 residues. The J segment lost 7 bases and the V segment lost 3 bases, leaving 10 bases of the junction unmatched. For the CDR3, the DNA is TGTGCCAGCAGCTTGTCTGAGACTAGCCCCAATACGCAGTATTTT. Translating gives CASSLSETSPNTQYF. The full variable domain, in which reference TRBV7-9 and TRBJ2-3 provide the parts outside the CDR3, is DTGVSQNPRHKITKRGQNVTFRCDPISEHNRLYWYRQTLGQGPEFLTYFQNEAQLEKSRLLSDRFSAERPKGSFSTLEIQRTEQGDSAMYLCASSLSETSPNTQYFGPGTRLTVL.

The rearrangement uses TRBV11-3 and TRBJ1-2; D possibly corresponds to TRBD1 (6 bases). Between the trimmed V and J ends, which lost 3 bases and 4 bases, there was a span of 15 bases. There are 15 residues in the CDR3. Germline V CDR1 and CDR2: SGHNT, YENEEA. CDR3 loop: CASSLGPTDSYGYTF. CDR3 bases: TGTGCCAGCAGCTTGGGTCCAACGGACAGCTATGGCTACACCTTC.

The V call is TRBV19, the J call TRBJ2-7; 7 nucleotides align to TRBD2. The CDR3 sequence is 15 residues long. Looked up from germline, CDR1 is LNHDA and CDR2 is SQIVND (reference sequence). Germline trimming cut 5 bases from V and 5 bases from J; bases unmatched to any gene: 12. The CDR3 DNA sequence: TGTGCCAGTAGTGATCAGGCGGGAGTCGTGAACGAGCAGTACTTC. Its translation: CASSDQAGVVNEQYF.

V and J are TRBV7-8 and TRBJ2-7; 7 bases are shared with TRBD1. The CDR3 contains 15 residues. V gave up 5 bases and J gave up 5 bases; unmatched junction bases: 12. Germline V gene sequence: CDR1 SGHVS, CDR2 FQNEAQ. CDR3 sequence (DNA): TGTGCCAGCAGCCCCCGACAGGGTTGGCGGGACGAGCAGTACTTC. Translating it yields CASSPRQGWRDEQYF.

This chain connects TRBV9 to TRBJ1-2; D is ambiguous. The ends were cut back, 0 bases at V and 1 base at J, with 10 bases in the middle. The length of the CDR3 is 15 residues. CDR1 and CDR2 from the germline V gene are SGDLS and YYNGEE. CDR3 amino acids: CASSVAGPVNYGYTF. The CDR3 DNA follows: TGTGCCAGCAGCGTAGCAGGACCCGTTAACTATGGCTACACCTTC.

This clone was detected once. The genes are TRBV5-1 and TRBJ1-1; D gene uncertain. The V and J ends lost 4 bases and 5 bases respectively, with 15 bases between them. Germline CDR1 reads SGHRS; CDR2 reads YFSETQ. The CDR3 is 14 amino acids. DNA for the CDR3: TGCGCCAGCAGCCTTGGATGGACGGGGACTGAAGCTTTCTTT. Translation gives CASSLGWTGTEAFF.

The chain couples TRBV6-5 to TRBJ1-3; D unclear. Trimming shortened V by 2 bases and J by 2 bases, and 10 bases separated the two germline ends. The CDR3 covers 15 residues. Germline V gives CDR1 MNHEY, CDR2 SVGAGI. In DNA form, the CDR3 reads TGTGCCAGCAGTTACGATCAGAATCCTGGAAACACCATATATTTT. Translation: CASSYDQNPGNTIYF.

The rearrangement uses TRBV7-9 and TRBJ1-4; D gene uncertain. Looked up from germline, CDR1 is SEHNR and CDR2 is FQNEAQ (reference sequence). V was shortened by 5 bases and J by 7 bases, with 8 bases between the two germline ends. There are 12 residues in the CDR3. CDR3 nucleotides: TGTGCCAGCAGCCCCGGAGGTGAAAAACTGTTTTTT. The encoded protein is CASSPGGEKLFF.

The chain employs TRBV11-2 and TRBJ2-7; possible D gene TRBD1, 5 bases. The CDR3 consists of 13 residues. The V end was cut by 8 bases, the J end by 3 bases, with 14 bases between. Germline CDR1 is SGHAT and CDR2 is FQNNGV. Here the CDR3 DNA reads TGTGCCAGCTCCACAGGTCCGAGCTACGAGCAGTACTTC. This sequence encodes CASSTGPSYEQYF.

V gene TRBV7-6 combines with J gene TRBJ2-5, with D maybe TRBD2 (5 bases). The CDR3 spans 13 residues. Germline V gives CDR1 SGHVS, CDR2 FNYEAQ. Trimming removed 4 bases at V and 5 bases at J, with 11 bases between. DNA for the CDR3: TGTGCCAGCAGCTCCCAGCGCGGGGAGACCCAGTACTTC. Translated, it gives CASSSQRGETQYF.

The chain uses TRBV4-2 and TRBJ2-5; a weak D match, TRBD2 (5 bases). Germline V gene lookup returns CDR1 LGHNA and CDR2 YNFKEQ. The CDR3 is 15 amino acids. Trimming left V 0 bases short and J 4 bases short, with 12 bases between. CDR3 residues: CASSQEVLAGETQYF. In nucleotides, the CDR3 is TGTGCCAGCAGCCAAGAGGTGCTAGCCGGAGAGACCCAGTACTTC.

The genes are TRBV5-1 and TRBJ2-1, with D unresolved. Trimming removed 0 bases from V and 9 bases from J, with 10 bases in between. The germline CDR1 and CDR2 sequences are SGHRS and YFSETQ. The CDR3 sequence is 13 residues long. The CDR3 DNA reads TGCGCCAGCAGCTTGGCCGTCGGCGGTGAGCAGTTCTTC. It codes for CASSLAVGGEQFF.

The gene calls are TRBV11-1 and TRBJ2-4; 8 bases are shared with TRBD1. The CDR3 runs 13 residues. J gave up 7 bases and V 1 base, and 0 bases lay outside the gene matches. Germline V gene sequence: CDR1 SGHAT, CDR2 FQDESV (reference sequence). As DNA, the CDR3 is TGTGCCAGCAGCTTAGACAGGGGGAACATTCAGTACTTC. It yields the protein CASSLDRGNIQYF.

The V gene is TRBV6-6, the J gene TRBJ2-3, with 9 bases matching TRBD2. The CDR3 contains 14 residues. V lost 6 bases, J lost 6 bases, and 7 bases stayed unmatched. Germline CDR1 MNHNY, CDR2 SVGAGI (reference sequence). The CDR3 is CASRIAGASDTQYF. The CDR3 DNA reads TGTGCCAGCAGGATAGCGGGAGCAAGCGATACGCAGTATTTT.

The chain couples TRBV11-3 to TRBJ2-7; 7 bases are shared with TRBD2. V trimming: 4 bases; J trimming: 4 bases; junction bases outside the gene matches: 10. CDR1 is SGHNT, CDR2 YENEEA, per germline. The CDR3 contains 15 residues. This CDR3 reads CASSYSGEAVYEQYF. In nucleotides, the CDR3 is TGTGCCAGCAGCTACAGCGGGGAGGCGGTGTACGAGCAGTACTTC.

The V gene is TRBV7-9, the J gene TRBJ2-3; D ambiguous. CDR3 length equals 17 residues. CDR1 and CDR2 from the germline V gene are SEHNR and FQNEAQ (reference sequence). V was trimmed by 0 bases and J by 0 bases, leaving 13 bases between them. CDR3: CASSLARRVGSTDTQYF. The DNA of the CDR3 is TGTGCCAGCAGCTTAGCGCGTCGAGTTGGTAGCACAGATACGCAGTATTTT.

This chain uses TRBV5-4 with TRBJ2-5, with D possibly TRBD2 on 5 matching bases. Germline-derived CDR1 and CDR2 are SGHNT and YYREEE (reference sequence). This CDR3 is built from 12 residues. Trimming stripped 2 bases from V and 5 bases from J, with 7 bases between. Here the CDR3 reads CASSFLAETQYF. The CDR3 DNA follows: TGTGCCAGCAGCTTTTTAGCGGAGACCCAGTACTTC. Full variable domain (rest looked up from reference TRBV5-4 and TRBJ2-5): ETGVTQSPTHLIKTRGQQVTLRCSSQSGHNTVSWYQQALGQGPQFIFQYYREEENGRGNFPPRFSGLQFPNYSSELNVNALELDDSALYLCASSFLAETQYFGPGTRLLVL.

This clone was detected only once. V is TRBV5-1 and J is TRBJ2-1, with 7 bases lining up with TRBD2. Trimming took 1 base from V and 8 from J; bases not matched to a gene: 3. This CDR3 is 13 amino acids long. The germline CDR1 and CDR2 sequences are SGHRS and YFSETQ. CDR3 DNA: TGCGCCAGCAGCTTGTGGGCGGGGGATGAGCAGTTCTTC. Translated: CASSLWAGDEQFF.

J is TRBJ1-1 and V is TRBV19; D call uncertain. CDR3 length: 14 amino acids. The V gene's germline CDR1 is LNHDA and CDR2 SQIVND (reference sequence). Trimming shortened V by 2 bases and J by 1 base, and 8 bases separated the two germline ends. CDR3: CASSILGGNTEAFF. In DNA, the CDR3 is TGTGCCAGTAGTATATTGGGAGGGAACACTGAAGCTTTCTTT.

The chain combines TRBV2 with TRBJ1-5; D gene uncertain. Germline V gives CDR1 SNHLY, CDR2 FYNNEI. Trimming cost V 8 bases and J 7 bases, with 15 bases left between them. The length of the CDR3 is 13 residues. CDR3: CASGNGLGQPQHF. CDR3 coding DNA: TGTGCCAGCGGGAACGGCTTAGGCCAGCCCCAGCATTTT.

The chain recombines TRBV5-1 with TRBJ2-7, with 7 bases that match TRBD1. V lost 2 bases and J lost 2; bases outside the gene matches: 7. This CDR3 is 15 amino acids long. CDR1 and CDR2 (germline): SGHRS, YFSETQ. The CDR3 DNA sequence: TGCGCCAGCAGCTTATCAGGGGGTGGAACCTACGAGCAGTACTTC. This codes for CASSLSGGGTYEQYF.